These 11 T cell receptor beta chains originate from one sample sequenced in a study of graft-versus-host responses after intestinal transplantation. TCRdb's table, derived via immunoSEQ multiplex PCR, lists solely in-frame clones and lacks some. Of approximately 60,000 clones detected, roughly 90% appear once; the ten largest clones hold approximately 1.5%. The specimen was PBMCs, collected 26 days after transplant. The receptors were sampled from a human patient who received an intestinal transplant, so some T cells may come from the graft donor.

The chain joins TRBV7-9 to TRBJ2-5, with TRBD1 matching 7 bases. The CDR3 runs 16 residues. The ends lost 4 bases at V and 4 bases at J; junction bases unmatched: 12. Germline CDR1 is SEHNR and CDR2 is FQNEAQ (reference sequence). The CDR3 sequence is CASSSTRGSLLETQYF. CDR3 DNA: TGTGCCAGCAGCTCAACCAGGGGGAGCCTTTTAGAGACCCAGTACTTC. Based on the CDR3 plus reference TRBV7-9 and TRBJ2-5, the full variable domain is DTGVSQNPRHKITKRGQNVTFRCDPISEHNRLYWYRQTLGQGPEFLTYFQNEAQLEKSRLLSDRFSAERPKGSFSTLEIQRTEQGDSAMYLCASSSTRGSLLETQYFGPGTRLLVL.

The chain recombines TRBV30 with TRBJ1-1; D gene unclear. Looked up from germline, CDR1 is GTSNPN and CDR2 is SVGIG (reference sequence). This CDR3 contains 14 residues. Trimming left V 5 bases short and J 5 bases short, with 18 bases between. The CDR3: CAWGYIRSGTEAFF. The DNA for the CDR3 is TGTGCCTGGGGTTATATTCGTTCGGGAACTGAAGCTTTCTTT.

The rearrangement joins TRBV5-4 to TRBJ1-2; unclear D gene. Germline assignment: CDR1 SGHNT and CDR2 YYREEE (reference sequence). V lost 1 base and J lost 6, with 10 bases in between. This CDR3 is 13 amino acids long. CDR3 sequence reads: CASSLRERHGYTF. CDR3 DNA: TGTGCCAGCAGCTTGCGGGAACGACATGGCTACACCTTC.

The chain has TRBV15 and TRBJ2-2; D might be TRBD1 (5 bases). CDR1 and CDR2 (germline): LNHNV, YYDKDF (reference sequence). The CDR3 covers 15 residues. V shed 0 bases and J shed 5 bases, with 10 bases lying between them. This CDR3 reads CATSRDPGQTGELFF. Here the CDR3 DNA reads TGTGCCACCAGCAGAGATCCAGGGCAAACCGGGGAGCTGTTTTTT. Full variable domain (outside the CDR3, taken from reference TRBV15 and TRBJ2-2): DAMVIQNPRYQVTQFGKPVTLSCSQTLNHNVMYWYQQKSSQAPKLLFHYYDKDFNNEADTPDNFQSRRPNTSFCFLDIRSPGLGDTAMYLCATSRDPGQTGELFFGEGSRLTVL.

This clone appeared a few times. The chain is built from TRBV5-8 and TRBJ1-6, with D maybe TRBD1 (6 bases). The CDR3 length is 14 residues. The germline V gene encodes CDR1 SGHTS and CDR2 YDEGEE. The V end was cut by 4 bases, the J end by 7 bases, with 12 bases between. The CDR3 sequence is CASSTGLENSPLHF. As DNA, the CDR3 is TGTGCCAGCAGCACAGGGTTGGAGAATTCACCCCTCCACTTT.

The rearrangement uses TRBV28 and TRBJ2-5; D is undetermined. The germline gives CDR1 MDHEN, CDR2 SYDVKM. The CDR3 loop spans 14 amino acids. V lost 1 base, J lost 2 bases, and 8 bases lay in between. CDR3 bases: TGTGCCAGCAGTTTATCAAGGCGGCAAGAGACCCAGTACTTC. Translation gives CASSLSRRQETQYF.

The CDR3 sequence: CSVTQTDSYNEQFF. CDR3 DNA sequence: TGCAGCGTTACTCAGACAGACTCCTACAATGAGCAGTTCTTC. The chain recombines TRBV29-1 with TRBJ2-1, with D possibly matching TRBD1 (5 bases). The V end lost 5 bases, the J end lost 0 bases, and 11 bases lay between the germline ends. The CDR3 is made up of 14 amino acids. Per germline, CDR1 SQVTM and CDR2 ANQGSEA.

This chain joins TRBV7-9 and TRBJ2-5; 10 bases agree with TRBD1. The CDR3 contains 14 residues. Germline CDR1 is SEHNR and CDR2 is FQNEAQ (reference sequence). The J segment lost 4 bases and the V segment lost 5 bases, leaving 4 bases of the junction unmatched. This CDR3 reads CASSRDRGGETQYF. The CDR3 DNA reads TGTGCCAGCAGCCGGGACAGGGGAGGAGAGACCCAGTACTTC.

The chain couples TRBV7-9 to TRBJ2-7; unclear D gene. The CDR3 has 13 residues. The ends were cut back, 4 bases at V and 3 bases at J, with 10 bases in the middle. Germline V gene sequence: CDR1 SEHNR, CDR2 FQNEAQ (reference sequence). CDR3 sequence: CASSSPTGYEQYF. CDR3 nucleotide sequence: TGTGCCAGCAGCTCCCCCACTGGCTACGAGCAGTACTTC. The full variable domain, rest sourced from reference TRBV7-9 and TRBJ2-7, is DTGVSQNPRHKITKRGQNVTFRCDPISEHNRLYWYRQTLGQGPEFLTYFQNEAQLEKSRLLSDRFSAERPKGSFSTLEIQRTEQGDSAMYLCASSSPTGYEQYFGPGTRLTVT.

This chain uses TRBV15 with TRBJ2-1, with 9 bases that match TRBD2. Germline lookup yields CDR1 LNHNV and CDR2 YYDKDF (reference sequence). V gave up 3 bases and J gave up 4 bases; unmatched junction bases: 7. The CDR3 totals 16 residues. The chain's CDR3 is CATSSLTSGQYNEQFF. The CDR3 nucleotides read TGTGCCACCAGCAGTCTGACTAGCGGACAATACAATGAGCAGTTCTTC. Supplemented by reference TRBV15 and TRBJ2-1, the full variable domain reads DAMVIQNPRYQVTQFGKPVTLSCSQTLNHNVMYWYQQKSSQAPKLLFHYYDKDFNNEADTPDNFQSRRPNTSFCFLDIRSPGLGDTAMYLCATSSLTSGQYNEQFFGPGTRLTVL.

The chain carries TRBV28 and TRBJ1-2; TRBD1 might be the D (6 bases). The V and J ends lost 4 bases and 4 bases respectively, with 25 bases between them. Germline CDR1 reads MDHEN; CDR2 reads SYDVKM. This CDR3 contains 18 residues. The CDR3 region has the DNA TGTGCCAGCAGTTCCCAGATCACAGGGCCCGGGGAGAGCTATGGCTACACCTTC. It translates to CASSSQITGPGESYGYTF.